This T cell receptor (beta chain) was sequenced during a study of cytomegalovirus exposure and HLA in healthy donors. 13 Jbeta primers and 60 Vbeta primers were used for the PCR. Data came from immunoSEQ multiplex PCR; TCRdb stores just in-frame clones and leaves some out. This sample has 200,000 or so clones; around 79% occur once, and the top ten carry more than 1.5%. Of note for this clone: The antigen is undetermined.

Study-level points and caveats: There was a cluster of highly shared sequence variants that was likely a sequencing artifact.

The sequenced sample was PBMCs. This clonotype originated in a man aged 18-30 years in good health and CMV-seronegative.

For the CDR3, the DNA is TGTGCCAGCGGAGGAGCGGGGGGGATCTACGAGCAGTACTTC. This encodes CASGGAGGIYEQYF. This chain joins TRBV9 and TRBJ2-7; 10 nucleotides line up with TRBD2. Trimming took 7 bases from V and 3 from J; bases not matched to a gene: 7. From germline, CDR1 is SGDLS and CDR2 YYNGEE. The CDR3 length is 14 residues.